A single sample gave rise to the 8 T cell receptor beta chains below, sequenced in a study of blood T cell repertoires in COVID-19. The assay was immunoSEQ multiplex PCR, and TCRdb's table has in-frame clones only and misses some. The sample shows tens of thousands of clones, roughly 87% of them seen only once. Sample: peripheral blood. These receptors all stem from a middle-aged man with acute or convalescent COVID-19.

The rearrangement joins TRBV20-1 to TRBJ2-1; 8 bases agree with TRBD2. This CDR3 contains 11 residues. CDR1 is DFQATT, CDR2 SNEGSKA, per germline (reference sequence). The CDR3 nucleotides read TGCAGGGCAAAAGCGGGGGATGAGCAGTTCTTC. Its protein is CRAKAGDEQFF.

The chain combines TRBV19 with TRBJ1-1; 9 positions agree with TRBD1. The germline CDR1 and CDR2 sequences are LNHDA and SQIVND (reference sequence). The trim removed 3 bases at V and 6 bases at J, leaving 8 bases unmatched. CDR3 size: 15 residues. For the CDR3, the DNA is TGTGCCAGTAGTATCACGGACAGGGGAGGCGCTGAAGCTTTCTTT. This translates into CASSITDRGGAEAFF.

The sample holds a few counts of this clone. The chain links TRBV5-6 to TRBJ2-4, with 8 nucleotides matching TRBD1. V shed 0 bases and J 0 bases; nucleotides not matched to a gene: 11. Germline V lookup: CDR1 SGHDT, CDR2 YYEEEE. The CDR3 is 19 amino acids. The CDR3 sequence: CASSLAADRVILAKNIQYF. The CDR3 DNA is TGTGCCAGCAGCTTGGCCGCGGACAGGGTGATCCTAGCCAAAAACATTCAGTACTTC.

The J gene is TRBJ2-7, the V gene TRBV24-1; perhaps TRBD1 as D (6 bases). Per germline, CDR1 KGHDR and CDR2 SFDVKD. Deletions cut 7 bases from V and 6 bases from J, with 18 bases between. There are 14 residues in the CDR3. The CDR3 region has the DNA TGTGCCACCAGGGGACCCGGGACACCAGGCGAGCAGTACTTC. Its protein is CATRGPGTPGEQYF.

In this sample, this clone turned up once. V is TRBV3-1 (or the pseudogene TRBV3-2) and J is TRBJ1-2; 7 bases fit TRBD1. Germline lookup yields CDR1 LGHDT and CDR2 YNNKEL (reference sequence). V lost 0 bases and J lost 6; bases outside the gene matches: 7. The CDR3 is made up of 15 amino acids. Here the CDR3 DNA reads TGTGCCAGCAGCCAAGACAGGGTGACAGGGCATGGCTACACCTTC. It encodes CASSQDRVTGHGYTF.

This chain's CDR3 is CASSQLGWTWETQYF. Here the CDR3 DNA reads TGTGCCAGCAGCCAATTGGGATGGACATGGGAGACCCAGTACTTC. The gene calls are TRBV14 and TRBJ2-5, with D perhaps matching TRBD1 (5 bases). The V gene lost 2 bases and the J gene lost 5 bases, with 15 bases spanning the gap. From germline, CDR1 is SGHDN and CDR2 FVKESK. CDR3 length equals 15 residues.

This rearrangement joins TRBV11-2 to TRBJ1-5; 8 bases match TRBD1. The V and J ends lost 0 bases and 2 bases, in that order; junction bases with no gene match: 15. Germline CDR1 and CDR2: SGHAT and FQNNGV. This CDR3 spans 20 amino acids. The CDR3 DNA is TGTGCCAGCAGCTTAGATCCCACAGGGGGGATAGCCCTCGGCAATCAGCCCCAGCATTTT. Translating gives CASSLDPTGGIALGNQPQHF.

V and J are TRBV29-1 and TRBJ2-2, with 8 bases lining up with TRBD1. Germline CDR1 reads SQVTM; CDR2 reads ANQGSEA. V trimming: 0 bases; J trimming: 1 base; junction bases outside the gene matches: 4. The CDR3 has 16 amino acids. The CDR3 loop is CSVEDGGTGNTGELFF. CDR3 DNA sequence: TGCAGCGTTGAAGATGGGGGGACAGGGAACACCGGGGAGCTGTTTTTT.